The sequence of this T cell receptor beta chain was determined in a study of cytomegalovirus exposure and HLA in healthy donors. Study details: A prior analysis found fewer than 120 million unique TCR beta sequences from around 180 million T cells.

On this clone itself: Its specificity is unknown.

Study findings and constraints: Judged likely to be a sequencing artifact was a cluster of highly shared sequence variants. Later work associated 16,951 TCR beta sequences with HLA alleles at 0.05 false discovery rate. A previous analysis found most TCR beta V segments productive roughly 90% or roughly 30% of the time.

The J segment lost 6 bases and the V segment lost 3 bases, leaving 8 bases of the junction unmatched. Germline V gene data show CDR1 as SGHVS and CDR2 as FQNEAQ. This CDR3 comprises 16 residues. PCR used 60 Vbeta primers and 13 Jbeta primers. Using immunoSEQ multiplex PCR, the repertoire was profiled, and TCRdb retains in-frame clones only, with some absent. The repertoire holds 150,000 to 200,000 clones, with approximately 79% as singletons. Input material: PBMCs. The chain uses TRBV7-8 and TRBJ2-1; 10 bases agree with TRBD1. The source is a girl between 5 and 17 years old in good health and CMV-seropositive. The CDR3 sequence is CASSLTDRGGVNEQFF. DNA of the CDR3: TGTGCCAGCAGCTTGACGGACAGGGGGGGGGTCAATGAGCAGTTCTTC.